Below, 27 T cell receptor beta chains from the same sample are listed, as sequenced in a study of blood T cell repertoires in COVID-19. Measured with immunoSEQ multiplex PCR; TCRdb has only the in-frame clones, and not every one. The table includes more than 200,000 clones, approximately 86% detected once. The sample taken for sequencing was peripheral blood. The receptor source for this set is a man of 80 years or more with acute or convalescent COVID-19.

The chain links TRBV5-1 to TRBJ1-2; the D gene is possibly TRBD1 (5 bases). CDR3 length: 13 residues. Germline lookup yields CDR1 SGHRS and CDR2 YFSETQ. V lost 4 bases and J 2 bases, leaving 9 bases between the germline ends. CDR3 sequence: CASSLQENYGYTF. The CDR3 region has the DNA TGCGCCAGCAGCCTACAGGAGAACTATGGCTACACCTTC. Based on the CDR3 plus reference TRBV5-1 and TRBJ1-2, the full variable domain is KAGVTQTPRYLIKTRGQQVTLSCSPISGHRSVSWYQQTPGQGLQFLFEYFSETQRNKGNFPGRFSGRQFSNSRSEMNVSTLELGDSALYLCASSLQENYGYTFGSGTRLTVV.

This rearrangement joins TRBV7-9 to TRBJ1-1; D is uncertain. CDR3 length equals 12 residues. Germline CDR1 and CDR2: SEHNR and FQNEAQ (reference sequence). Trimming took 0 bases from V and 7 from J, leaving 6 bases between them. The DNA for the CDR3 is TGTGCCAGCAGCTTAGCGGAGAATGAAGCTTTCTTT. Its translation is CASSLAENEAFF.

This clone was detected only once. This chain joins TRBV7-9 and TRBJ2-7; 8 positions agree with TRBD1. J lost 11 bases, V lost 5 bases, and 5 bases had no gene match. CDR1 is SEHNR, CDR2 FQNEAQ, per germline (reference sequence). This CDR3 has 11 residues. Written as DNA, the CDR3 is TGTGCCAGCAGCGCGGGACAGGCGGAGTACTTC. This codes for CASSAGQAEYF.

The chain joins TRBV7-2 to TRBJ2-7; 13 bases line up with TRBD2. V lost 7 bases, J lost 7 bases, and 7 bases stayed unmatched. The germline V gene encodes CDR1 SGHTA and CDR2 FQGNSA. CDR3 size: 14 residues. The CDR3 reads CASKLAGGLEEQYF. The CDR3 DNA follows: TGTGCCAGCAAACTAGCGGGAGGGCTGGAAGAGCAGTACTTC.

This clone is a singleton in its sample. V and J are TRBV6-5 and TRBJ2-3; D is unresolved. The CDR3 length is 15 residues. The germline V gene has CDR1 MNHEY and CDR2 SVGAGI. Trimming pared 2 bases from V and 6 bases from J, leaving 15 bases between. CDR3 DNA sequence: TGTGCCAGCAGTTACGTCCGAGGTTTAATTGATACGCAGTATTTT. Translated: CASSYVRGLIDTQYF.

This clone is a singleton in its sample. CDR3 sequence: CASSGTGVNTEAFF. CDR3 bases: TGTGCCAGCAGTGGGACAGGGGTGAACACTGAAGCTTTCTTT. The V gene is TRBV6-2 or TRBV6-3, the J gene TRBJ1-1; TRBD1 matches at 10 bases. The CDR3 covers 14 residues. J lost 0 bases, V lost 5 bases, and 0 bases had no gene match. The germline CDR1 and CDR2 sequences are MNHEY and SVGEGT.

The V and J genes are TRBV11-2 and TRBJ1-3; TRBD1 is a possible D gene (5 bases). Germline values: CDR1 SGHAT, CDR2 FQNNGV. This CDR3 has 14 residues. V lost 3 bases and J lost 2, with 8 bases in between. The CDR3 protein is CASSFQGPGNTIYF. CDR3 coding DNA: TGTGCCAGCAGCTTCCAGGGTCCTGGAAACACCATATATTTT.

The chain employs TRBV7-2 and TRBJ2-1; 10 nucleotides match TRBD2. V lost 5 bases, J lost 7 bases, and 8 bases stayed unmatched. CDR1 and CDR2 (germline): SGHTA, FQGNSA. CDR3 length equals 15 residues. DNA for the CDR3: TGTGCCAGCAGCCAAGCGGGGGGGCCGAGGAATGAGCAGTTCTTC. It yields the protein CASSQAGGPRNEQFF.

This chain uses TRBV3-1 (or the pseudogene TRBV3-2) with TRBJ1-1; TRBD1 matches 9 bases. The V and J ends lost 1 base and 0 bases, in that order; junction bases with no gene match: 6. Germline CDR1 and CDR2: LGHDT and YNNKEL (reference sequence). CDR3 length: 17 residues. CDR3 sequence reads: CASSQVTGGAMNTEAFF. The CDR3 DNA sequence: TGTGCCAGCAGCCAAGTCACAGGGGGCGCGATGAACACTGAAGCTTTCTTT.

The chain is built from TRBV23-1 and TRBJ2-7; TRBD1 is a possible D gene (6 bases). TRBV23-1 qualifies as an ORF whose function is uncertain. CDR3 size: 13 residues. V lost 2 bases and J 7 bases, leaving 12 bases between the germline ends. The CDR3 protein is CASSQPHQGEQYF. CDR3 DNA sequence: TGCGCCAGCAGTCAACCACACCAGGGGGAGCAGTACTTC.

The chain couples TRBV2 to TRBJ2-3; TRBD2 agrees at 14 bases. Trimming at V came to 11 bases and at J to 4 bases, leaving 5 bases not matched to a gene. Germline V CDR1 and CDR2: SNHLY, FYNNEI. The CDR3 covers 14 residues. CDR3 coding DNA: TGTGCCTCCCGACTAGCGGGAGGGGCAGATACGCAGTATTTT. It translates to CASRLAGGADTQYF.

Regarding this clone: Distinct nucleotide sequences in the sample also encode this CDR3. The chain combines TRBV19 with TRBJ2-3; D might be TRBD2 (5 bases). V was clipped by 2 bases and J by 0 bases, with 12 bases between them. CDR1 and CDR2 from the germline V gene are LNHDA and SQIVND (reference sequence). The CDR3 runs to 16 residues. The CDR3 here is CASSIRSGTSTDTQYF. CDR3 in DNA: TGTGCCAGTAGTATAAGGAGCGGAACTAGCACAGATACGCAGTATTTT.

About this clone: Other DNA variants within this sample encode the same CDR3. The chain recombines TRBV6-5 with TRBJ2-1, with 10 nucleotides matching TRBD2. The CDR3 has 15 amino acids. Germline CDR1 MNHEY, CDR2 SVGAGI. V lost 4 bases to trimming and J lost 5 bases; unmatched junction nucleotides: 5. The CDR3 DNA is TGTGCCAGCAGTTCCTGGACTAGCGGCAACAATGAGCAGTTCTTC. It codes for CASSSWTSGNNEQFF.

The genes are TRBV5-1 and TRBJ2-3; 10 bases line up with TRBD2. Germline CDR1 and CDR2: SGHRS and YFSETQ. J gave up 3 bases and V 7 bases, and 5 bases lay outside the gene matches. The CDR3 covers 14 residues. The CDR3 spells CASLTSGSTDTQYF. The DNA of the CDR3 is TGCGCCAGCTTGACTAGCGGGTCAACAGATACGCAGTATTTT.

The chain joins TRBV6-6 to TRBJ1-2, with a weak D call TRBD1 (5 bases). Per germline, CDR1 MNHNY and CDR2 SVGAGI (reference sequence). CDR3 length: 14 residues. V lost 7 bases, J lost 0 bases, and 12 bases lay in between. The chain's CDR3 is CASTPGAPNYGYTF. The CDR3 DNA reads TGTGCCAGCACCCCTGGGGCTCCTAACTATGGCTACACCTTC.

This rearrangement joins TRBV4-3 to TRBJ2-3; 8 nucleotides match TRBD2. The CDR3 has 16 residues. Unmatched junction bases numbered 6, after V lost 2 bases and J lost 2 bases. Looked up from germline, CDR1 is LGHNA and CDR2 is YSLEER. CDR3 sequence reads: CASSQSGGVNTDTQYF. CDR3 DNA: TGCGCCAGCAGCCAAAGCGGGGGCGTGAACACAGATACGCAGTATTTT.

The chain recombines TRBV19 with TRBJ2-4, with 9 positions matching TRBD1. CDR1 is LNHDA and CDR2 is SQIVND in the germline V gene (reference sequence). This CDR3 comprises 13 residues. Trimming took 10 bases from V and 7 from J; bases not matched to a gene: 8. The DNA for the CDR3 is TGTGCCACCCGAGGGACAGGGAAGAACATTCAGTACTTC. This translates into CATRGTGKNIQYF.

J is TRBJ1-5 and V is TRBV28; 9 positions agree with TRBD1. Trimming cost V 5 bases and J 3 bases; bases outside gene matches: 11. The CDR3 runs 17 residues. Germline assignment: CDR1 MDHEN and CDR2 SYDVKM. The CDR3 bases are TGTGCCAGCAGTAAAAGGACAGGGGAGGCCCTCAATCAGCCCCAGCATTTT. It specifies CASSKRTGEALNQPQHF.

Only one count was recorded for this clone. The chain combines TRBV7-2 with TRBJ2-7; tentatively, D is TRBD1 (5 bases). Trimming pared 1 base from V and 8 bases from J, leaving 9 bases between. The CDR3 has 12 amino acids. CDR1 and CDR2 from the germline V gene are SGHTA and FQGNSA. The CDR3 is CASSLGGSKQYF. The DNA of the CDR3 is TGTGCCAGCAGCTTAGGGGGCAGCAAGCAGTACTTC.

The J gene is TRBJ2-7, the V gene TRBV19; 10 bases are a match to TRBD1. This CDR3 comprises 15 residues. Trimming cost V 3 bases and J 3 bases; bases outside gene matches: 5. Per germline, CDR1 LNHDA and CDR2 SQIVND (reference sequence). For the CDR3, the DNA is TGTGCCAGTAGTATTCAAGGGACAGGGGACTACGAGCAGTACTTC. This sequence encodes CASSIQGTGDYEQYF. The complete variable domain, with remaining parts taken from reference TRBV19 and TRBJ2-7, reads DGGITQSPKYLFRKEGQNVTLSCEQNLNHDAMYWYRQDPGQGLRLIYYSQIVNDFQKGDIAEGYSVSREKKESFPLTVTSAQKNPTAFYLCASSIQGTGDYEQYFGPGTRLTVT.

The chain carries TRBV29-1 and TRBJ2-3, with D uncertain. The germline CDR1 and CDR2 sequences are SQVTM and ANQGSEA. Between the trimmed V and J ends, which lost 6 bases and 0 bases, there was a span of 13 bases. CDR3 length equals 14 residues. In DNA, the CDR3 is TGCAGCGTCCAGACGGCGACTAGCACAGATACGCAGTATTTT. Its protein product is CSVQTATSTDTQYF.

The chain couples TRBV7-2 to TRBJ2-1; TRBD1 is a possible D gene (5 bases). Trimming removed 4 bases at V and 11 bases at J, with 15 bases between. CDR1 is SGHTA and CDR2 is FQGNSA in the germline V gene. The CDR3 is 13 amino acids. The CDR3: CASSSPPQGQQFF. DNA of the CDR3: TGTGCCAGCAGCTCCCCCCCTCAGGGCCAGCAGTTCTTC.

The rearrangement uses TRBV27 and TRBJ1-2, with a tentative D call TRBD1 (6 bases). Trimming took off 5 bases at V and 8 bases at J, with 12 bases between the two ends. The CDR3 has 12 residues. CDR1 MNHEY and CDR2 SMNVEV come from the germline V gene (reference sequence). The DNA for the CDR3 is TGTGCCAGCAGTCCAGGGGTGGGCGGCTACACCTTC. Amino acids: CASSPGVGGYTF.

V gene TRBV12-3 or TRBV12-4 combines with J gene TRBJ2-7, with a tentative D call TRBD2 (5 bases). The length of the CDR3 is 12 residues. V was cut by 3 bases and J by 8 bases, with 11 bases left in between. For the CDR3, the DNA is TGTGCCAGCAGTTTGCCCGGGAACAAGCAGTACTTC. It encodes CASSLPGNKQYF.

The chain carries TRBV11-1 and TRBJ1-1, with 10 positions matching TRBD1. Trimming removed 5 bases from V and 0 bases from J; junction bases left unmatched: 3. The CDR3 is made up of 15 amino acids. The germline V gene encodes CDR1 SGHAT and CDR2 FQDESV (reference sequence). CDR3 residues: CASSRTGGMNTEAFF. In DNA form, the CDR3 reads TGTGCCAGCAGCCGGACAGGGGGAATGAACACTGAAGCTTTCTTT.

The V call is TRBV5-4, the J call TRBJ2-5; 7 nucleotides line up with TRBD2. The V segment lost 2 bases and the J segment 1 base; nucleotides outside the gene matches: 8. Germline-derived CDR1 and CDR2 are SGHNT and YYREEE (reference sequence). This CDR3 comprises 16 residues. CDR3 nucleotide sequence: TGTGCCAGCAGCTTCGGCGGGAGTTCGGGCCAAGAGACCCAGTACTTC. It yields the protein CASSFGGSSGQETQYF. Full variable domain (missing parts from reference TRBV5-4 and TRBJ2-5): ETGVTQSPTHLIKTRGQQVTLRCSSQSGHNTVSWYQQALGQGPQFIFQYYREEENGRGNFPPRFSGLQFPNYSSELNVNALELDDSALYLCASSFGGSSGQETQYFGPGTRLLVL.

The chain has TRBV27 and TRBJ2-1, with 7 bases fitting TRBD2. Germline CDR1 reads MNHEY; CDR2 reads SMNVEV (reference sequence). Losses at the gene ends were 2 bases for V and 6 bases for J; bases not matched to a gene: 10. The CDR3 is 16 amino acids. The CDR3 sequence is CASSLAGDEVRNEQFF. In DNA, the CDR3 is TGTGCCAGCAGTTTAGCGGGAGACGAGGTGCGCAATGAGCAGTTCTTC.